What follows are 27 T cell receptor beta chains derived from one specimen sequenced in a study of T cell responses to AZD1222 COVID-19 vaccine. Assay used: immunoSEQ multiplex PCR; TCRdb lists only in-frame clones, some missing. The table lists some 140,000 clones, approximately 93% of them singletons. Here the sequenced sample was peripheral blood, taken on day 0 of AZD1222 vaccination. These receptors all come from an adult in good health.

The chain is built from TRBV5-4 and TRBJ2-7, with D maybe TRBD2 (5 bases). The CDR3 runs 15 residues. From germline, CDR1 is SGHNT and CDR2 YYREEE (reference sequence). V lost 0 bases to trimming and J lost 1 base, with 11 bases between them. The CDR3 bases are TGTGCCAGCAGCTTGGCTGGCGGGCCGTCCTACGAGCAGTACTTC. Translating gives CASSLAGGPSYEQYF.

The chain employs TRBV30 and TRBJ1-1; maybe TRBD1 (5 bases). V dropped 3 bases and J dropped 3 bases, with 32 bases sitting between them. The CDR3 runs to 20 residues. Germline CDR1 and CDR2: GTSNPN and SVGIG (reference sequence). The CDR3 here is CAWSPKHTRQSHLGDTEAFF. CDR3 in DNA: TGTGCCTGGAGCCCCAAACATACTAGACAGTCTCACCTTGGGGACACTGAAGCTTTCTTT.

The chain is built from TRBV5-6 and TRBJ2-3, with D unclear. Germline V lookup: CDR1 SGHDT, CDR2 YYEEEE. The CDR3 covers 15 residues. Trimming stripped 4 bases from V and 4 bases from J, with 16 bases between. The CDR3 bases are TGTGCCAGCAGCCTGACCACAAATGGGCCAGATACGCAGTATTTT. This encodes CASSLTTNGPDTQYF.

J is TRBJ1-1 and V is TRBV9; D is undetermined. CDR1 and CDR2 from the germline V gene are SGDLS and YYNGEE. Trimming took 3 bases from V and 1 from J, leaving 13 bases between them. This CDR3 is built from 15 residues. Written as DNA, the CDR3 is TGTGCCAGCAGCGACCTAGCGACGGAGAACACTGAAGCTTTCTTT. Its translation: CASSDLATENTEAFF.

V is TRBV7-3 and J is TRBJ2-1; the D gene is possibly TRBD2 (7 bases). Germline CDR1 reads SGHTA; CDR2 reads FQGTGA. The CDR3 loop spans 15 amino acids. With 5 bases removed from V and 6 bases from J, the gap between germline ends came to 17 bases. CDR3 sequence: CASSPLAEGGNEQFF. The CDR3 region has the DNA TGTGCCAGCAGCCCGCTAGCGGAAGGGGGCAATGAGCAGTTCTTC.

This chain joins TRBV6-5 and TRBJ1-1; the D gene is possibly TRBD1 (5 bases). The ends were cut back, 6 bases at V and 2 bases at J, with 10 bases in the middle. The CDR3 contains 13 residues. Germline V gives CDR1 MNHEY, CDR2 SVGAGI. The CDR3 sequence is CASSYTGNTEAFF. The CDR3 nucleotides read TGTGCCAGCAGCTATACAGGAAACACTGAAGCTTTCTTT.

V usage is TRBV6-1 and J usage is TRBJ1-5; the D gene is possibly TRBD1 (6 bases). CDR1 is MNHNS and CDR2 is SASEGT in the germline V gene. Trimming stripped 0 bases from V and 4 bases from J, with 13 bases between. CDR3 length: 16 residues. The CDR3 protein is CASSEARTDYNQPQHF. For the CDR3, the DNA is TGTGCCAGCAGTGAAGCGCGGACAGACTATAATCAGCCCCAGCATTTT.

The rearrangement links TRBV29-1 to TRBJ1-1; D not resolved. This CDR3 contains 11 residues. Germline assignment: CDR1 SQVTM and CDR2 ANQGSEA. V lost 4 bases and J lost 3, with 6 bases in between. CDR3 loop: CSVVAYTEAFF. The CDR3 coding sequence is TGCAGCGTTGTTGCCTACACTGAAGCTTTCTTT.

This chain connects TRBV5-1 to TRBJ1-1; D is undetermined. This CDR3 is 14 amino acids long. Germline V gene lookup returns CDR1 SGHRS and CDR2 YFSETQ. The V and J ends lost 4 bases and 3 bases respectively, with 13 bases between them. The DNA of the CDR3 is TGCGCCAGCAGCCTCATATGGAGGGACACTGAAGCTTTCTTT. It specifies CASSLIWRDTEAFF. Full variable domain (rest looked up from reference TRBV5-1 and TRBJ1-1): KAGVTQTPRYLIKTRGQQVTLSCSPISGHRSVSWYQQTPGQGLQFLFEYFSETQRNKGNFPGRFSGRQFSNSRSEMNVSTLELGDSALYLCASSLIWRDTEAFFGQGTRLTVV.

The chain carries TRBV9 and TRBJ1-5, with D hard to call. This CDR3 has 15 amino acids. Per germline, CDR1 SGDLS and CDR2 YYNGEE. Trimming stripped 0 bases from V and 4 bases from J, with 11 bases between. The CDR3 is CASSVGGDGNQPQHF. The DNA of the CDR3 is TGTGCCAGCAGCGTAGGGGGAGACGGAAATCAGCCCCAGCATTTT.

This clone is a singleton in its sample. This rearrangement joins TRBV3-1 (or the pseudogene TRBV3-2) to TRBJ1-2; TRBD1 matches at 7 bases. CDR3 size: 16 residues. Germline V gene lookup returns CDR1 LGHDT and CDR2 YNNKEL (reference sequence). Trimming at V came to 2 bases and at J to 4 bases, leaving 10 bases not matched to a gene. In nucleotides, the CDR3 is TGTGCCAGCAGCCAATCGGGACAGTACCTACTCTATGGCTACACCTTC. Protein sequence: CASSQSGQYLLYGYTF.

A few counts support this clone. The chain employs TRBV7-9 and TRBJ2-1, with 10 positions matching TRBD2. The CDR3 spans 17 residues. Per germline, CDR1 SEHNR and CDR2 FQNEAQ (reference sequence). Losses at the gene ends were 5 bases for V and 7 bases for J; bases not matched to a gene: 14. This CDR3 reads CASSTRLAGPSGNEQFF. The DNA of the CDR3 is TGTGCCAGCAGCACCCGACTAGCGGGTCCTTCCGGGAATGAGCAGTTCTTC.

This clone came up once. The V and J genes are TRBV7-2 and TRBJ1-2; 8 positions match TRBD1. The germline CDR1 and CDR2 sequences are SGHTA and FQGNSA. The CDR3 is 17 residues long. The V and J ends lost 5 bases and 2 bases, in that order; junction bases with no gene match: 13. The CDR3 reads CASSPGVTGGGNYGYTF. The CDR3 DNA sequence: TGTGCCAGCAGCCCCGGCGTCACAGGGGGAGGAAACTATGGCTACACCTTC.

As concerns this clone: This CDR3 is also generated by other DNA sequences in the sample. The chain employs TRBV18 and TRBJ2-7; tentatively, D is TRBD1 (5 bases). The CDR3 contains 13 residues. Trimming took off 6 bases at V and 0 bases at J, with 9 bases between the two ends. Germline CDR1 KGHSH, CDR2 LQKENI. Written as DNA, the CDR3 is TGTGCCAGCTCGCCAGGGTCCTCCTACGAGCAGTACTTC. Amino acid sequence: CASSPGSSYEQYF.

The chain carries TRBV5-1 and TRBJ2-7; the match to TRBD1 covers 9 bases. The CDR3 totals 14 residues. The ends lost 5 bases at V and 0 bases at J; junction bases unmatched: 3. Germline CDR1 reads SGHRS; CDR2 reads YFSETQ. The CDR3 loop reads CASRRTGDSYEQYF. For the CDR3, the DNA is TGCGCCAGCAGGAGGACAGGGGACTCCTACGAGCAGTACTTC.

There are a few counts of this clone. The chain is built from TRBV4-2 and TRBJ2-2; D not certain. The germline V gene encodes CDR1 LGHNA and CDR2 YNFKEQ. The CDR3 has 17 residues. Trimming pared 2 bases from V and 5 bases from J, leaving 18 bases between. CDR3 DNA sequence: TGTGCCAGCAGCCAAATCCCACAGTTCCGAAATACCGGGGAGCTGTTTTTT. Its translation: CASSQIPQFRNTGELFF.

The chain is built from TRBV5-4 and TRBJ2-2, with D unresolved. Per the germline V gene, CDR1 is SGHNT and CDR2 is YYREEE (reference sequence). The CDR3 has 12 amino acids. Trimming stripped 1 base from V and 5 bases from J, with 3 bases between. For the CDR3, the DNA is TGTGCCAGCAGCTTGCTTACCGGGGAGCTGTTTTTT. It specifies CASSLLTGELFF.

The chain links TRBV19 to TRBJ2-2; the D call may be TRBD1 or TRBD2 (5 bases each). The CDR3 spans 14 residues. The germline gives CDR1 LNHDA, CDR2 SQIVND (reference sequence). Trimming took 3 bases from V and 5 from J, leaving 10 bases between them. CDR3 sequence: CASSIGWGTGELFF. The CDR3 coding sequence is TGTGCCAGTAGTATCGGCTGGGGGACCGGGGAGCTGTTTTTT. The full variable domain, in which reference TRBV19 and TRBJ2-2 provide the parts outside the CDR3, is DGGITQSPKYLFRKEGQNVTLSCEQNLNHDAMYWYRQDPGQGLRLIYYSQIVNDFQKGDIAEGYSVSREKKESFPLTVTSAQKNPTAFYLCASSIGWGTGELFFGEGSRLTVL.

The CDR3 DNA reads as TGTGCCAGCTCCCAAGGAGCGGACTCCTACAATGAGCAGTTCTTC. Translating gives CASSQGADSYNEQFF. The rearrangement links TRBV18 to TRBJ2-1; tentatively, D is TRBD2 (5 bases). The CDR3 extends over 15 amino acids. Germline assignment: CDR1 KGHSH and CDR2 LQKENI. Between the trimmed V and J ends, which lost 6 bases and 0 bases, there was a span of 12 bases.

The chain employs TRBV19 and TRBJ1-1; D is unclear. V lost 3 bases and J lost 1, with 12 bases in between. Germline CDR1 LNHDA, CDR2 SQIVND (reference sequence). The CDR3 extends over 15 amino acids. CDR3 sequence (DNA): TGTGCCAGTAGTATCATCTCAGGAGGGAACACTGAAGCTTTCTTT. It codes for CASSIISGGNTEAFF.

The rearrangement joins TRBV19 to TRBJ2-3, with 10 nucleotides matching TRBD2. The CDR3 is 17 amino acids. Germline V CDR1 and CDR2: LNHDA, SQIVND (reference sequence). The ends lost 4 bases at V and 0 bases at J; junction bases unmatched: 7. The DNA for the CDR3 is TGTGCCAGTAGTACAGCATTACTAGCGGGGAGCACAGATACGCAGTATTTT. This translates into CASSTALLAGSTDTQYF.

The chain joins TRBV19 to TRBJ1-5, with 9 bases that match TRBD1. CDR1 and CDR2 from the germline V gene are LNHDA and SQIVND (reference sequence). The CDR3 extends over 13 amino acids. J was trimmed by 7 bases and V by 9 bases; bases with no gene match: 7. The CDR3 DNA reads TGTGCCAGCGTTACGGGACAGGGCCAGCCCCAGCATTTT. Translated: CASVTGQGQPQHF.

The rearrangement uses TRBV28 and TRBJ1-2; D gene unclear. Trimming stripped 1 base from V and 2 bases from J, with 14 bases between. The CDR3 sequence is 16 residues long. Germline-derived CDR1 and CDR2 are MDHEN and SYDVKM. The CDR3 DNA reads as TGTGCCAGCAGTTTATTTAGCGCAGGCAGCAACTATGGCTACACCTTC. This codes for CASSLFSAGSNYGYTF.

The chain joins TRBV30 to TRBJ1-2; 7 bases fit TRBD1. Germline values: CDR1 GTSNPN, CDR2 SVGIG (reference sequence). The CDR3 is 12 residues long. Trimming took 3 bases from V and 5 from J; bases not matched to a gene: 3. CDR3 nucleotide sequence: TGTGCCTGGAGGGGACAGTCTTATGGCTACACCTTC. Encoded protein: CAWRGQSYGYTF.

This clone occurred once. The rearrangement uses TRBV7-9 and TRBJ1-2; no reliable D call. Trimming removed 4 bases at V and 5 bases at J, with 11 bases between. The CDR3 has 13 amino acids. Germline CDR1 reads SEHNR; CDR2 reads FQNEAQ (reference sequence). This chain's CDR3 is CASSWQDGYGYTF. CDR3 DNA: TGTGCCAGCAGCTGGCAAGATGGGTATGGCTACACCTTC.

The rearrangement joins TRBV29-1 to TRBJ1-1; D uncertain. The germline gives CDR1 SQVTM, CDR2 ANQGSEA. Trimming left V 0 bases short and J 5 bases short, with 4 bases between. This CDR3 is 11 amino acids long. The CDR3, as DNA: TGCAGCGTTGAAGATCAGACTGAAGCTTTCTTT. Its protein product is CSVEDQTEAFF.

The V call is TRBV6-5, the J call TRBJ2-7, with 11 bases lining up with TRBD2. The CDR3 length is 16 residues. CDR1 MNHEY and CDR2 SVGAGI come from the germline V gene. Germline trimming cut 2 bases from V and 2 bases from J; bases unmatched to any gene: 5. The CDR3 coding sequence is TGTGCCAGCAGTTACACGTTTAGCGGGAGGGCCTACGAGCAGTACTTC. This sequence encodes CASSYTFSGRAYEQYF.